The rows below give T cell receptor beta chains drawn from one sample of a study of cytomegalovirus exposure and HLA in healthy donors. The table came from immunoSEQ multiplex PCR; TCRdb's copy has only in-frame clones and leaves some out. The sample lists 60,000 to 80,000 clones, around four fifths occurring once. The sequenced material came from PBMCs. The origin of the receptors is a man aged 25 to 40 in good health and CMV-seronegative. The CDR3 runs from the conserved cysteine through the conserved F or W. D genes are given only for firm matches. Clone size is given for some rows only: seen once, a few or many times, or a class if the clone is expanded.

TGCGCCAGCAGCCAAACGGGTCAGGGGTATGGCGCCGGGGAGCTGTTTTTT CASSQTGQGYGAGELFF . TRBV4-3 once TRBJ2-2
TGCGCCAGCACCTCCTCCTCCGAGGGAGGTCTATGGGGCTACACCTTC CASTSSSEGGLWGYTF . TRBV5-1 . TRBJ1-2
TGTGCCAGCAGTCGAATAGCGGGAGTACCAGATACGCAGTATTTT CASSRIAGVPDTQYF TRBD2 TRBV6-5 . TRBJ2-3
TGTGCCAGCACTCGGACCCCCTGGAGGGCCCTGAATGAGCAGTTCTTC CASTRTPWRALNEQFF . TRBV9 . TRBJ2-1
TGTGCCAGTAGTAGGGACAGAGCCTACGAGCAGTACTTC CASSRDRAYEQYF TRBD1 TRBV19 . TRBJ2-7
TGTGCTTGCCCGGGACAGCACAAGGCTAACTATGGCTACACCTTC CACPGQHKANYGYTF TRBD1 TRBV30 once TRBJ1-2
TGTGCCAGCTCCCCAGACAGGGTCACTTCACCCCTCCACTTT CASSPDRVTSPLHF TRBD1 TRBV18 . TRBJ1-6
TGTGCCAGCAGCCCGGGGGACACAGATACGCAGTATTTT CASSPGDTDTQYF . TRBV28 . TRBJ2-3
TGTGCCAGCAGCCCAGGGGGTTTGAACACTGAAGCTTTCTTT CASSPGGLNTEAFF TRBD1 TRBV27 . TRBJ1-1
TGTGCCAGTAGAATCGGGTCCGGCTATGGCTACACCTTC CASRIGSGYGYTF . TRBV19 . TRBJ1-2